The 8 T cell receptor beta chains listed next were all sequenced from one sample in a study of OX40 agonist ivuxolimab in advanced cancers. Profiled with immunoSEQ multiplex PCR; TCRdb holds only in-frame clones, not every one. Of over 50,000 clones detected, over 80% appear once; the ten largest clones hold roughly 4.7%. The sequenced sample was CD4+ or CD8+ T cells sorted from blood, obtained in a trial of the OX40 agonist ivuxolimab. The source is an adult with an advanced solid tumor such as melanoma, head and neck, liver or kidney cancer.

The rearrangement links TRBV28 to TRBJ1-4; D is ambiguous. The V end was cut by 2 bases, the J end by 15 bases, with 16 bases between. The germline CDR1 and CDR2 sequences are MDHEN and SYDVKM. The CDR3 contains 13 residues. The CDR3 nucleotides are TGTGCCAGCAGTTTAGGCGCGATGGGTAGGGTGTTTTTT. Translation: CASSLGAMGRVFF.

The CDR3 sequence is CAISESGRTTEAFF. The CDR3 DNA sequence: TGTGCCATCAGTGAGTCCGGACGAACCACTGAAGCTTTCTTT. The chain uses TRBV10-3 and TRBJ1-1; D is unresolved. This CDR3 comprises 14 residues. Germline CDR1 is ENHRY and CDR2 is SYGVKD. V was shortened by 0 bases and J by 4 bases, with 9 bases between the two germline ends.

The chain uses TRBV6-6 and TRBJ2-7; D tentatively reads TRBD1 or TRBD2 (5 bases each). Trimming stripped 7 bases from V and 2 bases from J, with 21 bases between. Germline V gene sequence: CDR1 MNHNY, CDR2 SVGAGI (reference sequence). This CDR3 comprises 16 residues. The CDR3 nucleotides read TGTGCCAGCACCGAGAGGGACGGACGATCTGCCTACGAGCAGTACTTC. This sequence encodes CASTERDGRSAYEQYF.

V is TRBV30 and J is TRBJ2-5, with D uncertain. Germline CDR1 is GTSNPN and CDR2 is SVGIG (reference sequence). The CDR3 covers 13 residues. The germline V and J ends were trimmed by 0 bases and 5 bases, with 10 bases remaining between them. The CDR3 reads CAWSVLLWETQYF. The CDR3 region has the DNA TGTGCCTGGAGTGTACTACTATGGGAGACCCAGTACTTC. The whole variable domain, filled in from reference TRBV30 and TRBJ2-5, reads SQTIHQWPATLVQPVGSPLSLECTVEGTSNPNLYWYRQAAGRGLQLLFYSVGIGQISSEVPQNLSASRPQDRQFILSSKKLLLSDSGFYLCAWSVLLWETQYFGPGTRLLVL.

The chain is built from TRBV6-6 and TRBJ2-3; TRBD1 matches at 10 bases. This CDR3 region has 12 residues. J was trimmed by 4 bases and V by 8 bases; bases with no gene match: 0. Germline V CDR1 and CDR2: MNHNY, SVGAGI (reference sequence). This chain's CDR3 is CASGQGADTQYF. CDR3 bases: TGTGCCAGCGGACAGGGGGCAGATACGCAGTATTTT.

The CDR3 sequence: CASSLSQGVSTDTQYF. CDR3 in DNA: TGTGCCAGCAGTTTGTCACAGGGAGTTAGCACAGATACGCAGTATTTT. The rearrangement links TRBV28 to TRBJ2-3; D might be TRBD1 (6 bases). The V and J ends lost 3 bases and 0 bases respectively, with 13 bases between them. The CDR3 is 16 amino acids. Germline assignment: CDR1 MDHEN and CDR2 SYDVKM.

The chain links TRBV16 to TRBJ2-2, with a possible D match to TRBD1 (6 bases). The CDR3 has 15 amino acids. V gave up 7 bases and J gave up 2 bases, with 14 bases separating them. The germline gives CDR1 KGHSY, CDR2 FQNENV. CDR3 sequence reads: CASNLQGSNTGELFF. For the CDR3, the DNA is TGTGCCAGCAACTTACAGGGAAGCAACACCGGGGAGCTGTTTTTT.

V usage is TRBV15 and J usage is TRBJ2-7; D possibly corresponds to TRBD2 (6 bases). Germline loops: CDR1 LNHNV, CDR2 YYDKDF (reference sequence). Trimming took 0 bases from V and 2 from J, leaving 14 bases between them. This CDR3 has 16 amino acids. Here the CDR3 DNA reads TGTGCCACCAGCAGAGATCGGGACGGGAGAACCTACGAGCAGTACTTC. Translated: CATSRDRDGRTYEQYF.